This T cell receptor beta chain was identified during a study of post-analysis software for immune sequencing data (dated by TCRdb to the mid-2010s). Some background on the complete study: The recorded disease courses included relapsing-remitting, secondary progressive and progressive-relapsing multiple sclerosis, and some patients had no subtype annotation. The patient repertoires were set against about eleven previously published healthy control repertoires from donors whose ages ranged from roughly 6 to 26 years. A subset of samples was prepared in parallel using single-end sample barcoding, then pooled and co-amplified after Illumina adapter ligation. The paper's findings and limits, for the study overall: Multiple sclerosis patients had significantly lower normalized Chao1 diversity than controls, a result that suggests substantial peripheral T-cell clonal expansion. The multiple sclerosis patient group was slightly younger than the control group. Strong co-clustering of samples prepared in the same batch was shown by direct clustering with F measure, prompting a batch-effect correction. Patients showed significantly higher frequencies than controls for five TRBV segments, among them TRBV5-6, TRBV5-1 and TRBV20-1.

This clonotype turned up a few times. Its antigen is currently not known. No quality values exist for individual bases; no much larger clone is one base distant. The receptor library was made with PCR. The listed sequencing device is Illumina HiSeq 2500. Unique molecular identifiers were incorporated into TCR beta cDNA libraries to reduce PCR and sequencing biases. Roughly 0.5 million cDNA molecules were obtained per 1 to 10 million input T cells, so each molecule approximated one T cell. The same protocol used for the earlier healthy control dataset was applied to prepare and sequence the patient libraries. Samples belonging to the same batch were prepared together, multiplexed and sequenced on a shared HiSeq lane. The authors' pipeline ran thus. MIGEC handled the raw barcoded reads, throwing out single-read molecular identifier groups before consensus assembly and CDR3 extraction. VDJtools was used for post-analysis of the clonotype tables, and diversity was normalized by down-sampling every dataset to the size of the smallest sample. To correct batch-related cross-sample contamination, repertoire overlap clustering matched CDR3 amino acid sequences but not nucleotide sequences. TCRdb itself trimmed the public reads at Q25 with fastp, ran MiXCR and retained productive beta chains. Under each unique CDR3 protein, matching rows form one entry showing the most common genes and DNA. In this record, the V and J calls reflect TCRdb's handling and not the investigators' own analysis. This sample comprises some 450,000 distinct CDR3 sequences, around 40% of them detected only once. Of the sample, around an eighth falls within the top ten clones.

Inclusive of the bounding cysteine and phenylalanine, the CDR3 is 12 residues long. The DNA shown is the 36-base CDR3, in frame from base 1. The junction carries 1 base between V and J, which are trimmed by 2 bases and 2 bases respectively. Via the germline V gene, CDR1 is SGHDT and CDR2 YYEEEE. TCR beta repertoires were profiled from peripheral blood of under 15 young patients with multiple sclerosis to demonstrate the VDJtools post-analysis software. The multiple sclerosis patients were children and adolescents between about 6 and 16 years of age. Sequencing input: blood. The chain is encoded by TRBV5-6 joined to TRBJ2-2; the D segment cannot be called with confidence. This TCR was sampled from a girl aged 5-17 years with multiple sclerosis. The CDR3 reads as follows: CASSFNTGELFF. The nucleotide sequence reads as follows: TGTGCCAGCAGCTTTAACACCGGGGAGCTGTTTTTT.